The 14 T cell receptor beta chains reported below all come from one sample, sequenced in a study of blood T cells in healthy people across ages (dated by TCRdb to about 2015). To prepare the library, 5' RACE was applied. The sequencer listed for this sample is Illumina HiSeq 2500. A second PCR of roughly 7 to 12 cycles was run with a J-beta primer mix and a sample-barcoded 5' primer. The raw public reads went through TCRdb reprocessing: fastp at Q25, MiXCR clone calling, in-frame beta chains kept. Under each unique CDR3 protein, matching rows form one entry showing the most common genes and DNA. The sample table holds 850,000 to 1,100,000 distinct CDR3 sequences, of which approximately 38% were seen once. The biggest ten clones account for around 14% of the sample. The sample was blood. Source of these receptors: a man between 18 and 35 years old in good health.

The chain has TRBV2 and TRBJ2-2; D not certain. Germline assignment: CDR1 SNHLY and CDR2 FYNNEI. Trimming cost V 3 bases and J 6 bases, with 14 bases left between them. The CDR3 extends over 15 amino acids. The CDR3 DNA reads TGTGCCAGCAGTGATAATCCCAGCAGTCCCGGGGAGCTGTTTTTT. As protein: CASSDNPSSPGELFF.

Only a few counts were recorded for this clonotype. V usage is TRBV10-3 and J usage is TRBJ2-6; D uncertain. V dropped 0 bases and J dropped 2 bases, with 5 bases sitting between them. Germline V gene sequence: CDR1 ENHRY, CDR2 SYGVKD. CDR3 length: 15 amino acids. CDR3 sequence reads: CAISESPAGANVLTF. CDR3 coding DNA: TGTGCCATCAGTGAGTCGCCCGCTGGGGCCAACGTCCTGACTTTC.

To note about this clonotype: One base away lies a much larger clone, so this may be a sequencing read error. The J gene is TRBJ2-1, the V gene TRBV27, with 8 nucleotides matching TRBD1. Germline-derived CDR1 and CDR2 are MNHEY and SMNVEV (reference sequence). The CDR3 is made up of 15 amino acids. CDR3 sequence: CTSSPDRGGYNEQFF. The CDR3 DNA reads as TGTACCAGCAGTCCTGACAGGGGAGGCTACAATGAGCAGTTCTTC.

This clonotype has more than one count but fewer than ten. As DNA, the CDR3 is TGCAGTGCAGGAGGAGTAACCTACAATGAGCAGTTCTTC. Translated: CSAGGVTYNEQFF. The V call is TRBV20-1, the J call TRBJ2-1; a possible D gene is TRBD2 (5 bases). V shed 6 bases and J shed 2 bases, with 11 bases lying between them. In germline, CDR1 is DFQATT, CDR2 SNEGSKA (reference sequence). This CDR3 region has 13 residues.

J is TRBJ1-1 and V is TRBV7-9, with 7 bases fitting TRBD1. The germline V gene encodes CDR1 SEHNR and CDR2 FQNEAQ (reference sequence). V lost 3 bases and J lost 6; bases outside the gene matches: 1. This CDR3 has 12 residues. In DNA, the CDR3 is TGTGCCAGCAGCTTGACAGGGCCTGAAGCTTTCTTT. Protein: CASSLTGPEAFF.

V is TRBV20-1 and J is TRBJ1-1, with unresolved D. The CDR3 spans 15 residues. CDR1 and CDR2 (germline): DFQATT, SNEGSKA (reference sequence). V was shortened by 6 bases and J by 6 bases, with 23 bases between the two germline ends. The CDR3: CSARRPYLDGAEAFF. The CDR3 DNA sequence: TGCAGTGCAAGACGGCCATACCTGGATGGCGCTGAAGCTTTCTTT.

This clonotype has more than one count but fewer than ten. V gene TRBV10-3 combines with J gene TRBJ2-3; the match to TRBD2 covers 7 bases. CDR3 length equals 13 residues. Trimming took 8 bases from V and 2 from J; bases not matched to a gene: 4. In germline, CDR1 is ENHRY, CDR2 SYGVKD. CDR3 region: CAIAAGDTDTQYF. The DNA of the CDR3 is TGTGCCATCGCCGCGGGGGACACAGATACGCAGTATTTT.

The chain employs TRBV29-1 and TRBJ2-1; D gene ambiguous. Gene TRBJ2-7 matches the end of the DNA better, so the J call may be wrong. The CDR3 sequence is 14 residues long. CDR1 is SQVTM and CDR2 is ANQGSEA in the germline V gene. CDR3: CSVDSSSSYNEQYF. CDR3 sequence (DNA): TGCAGCGTTGATAGCTCGAGCTCCTACAATGAGCAGTACTTC.

The gene calls are TRBV4-1 and TRBJ2-1; D may be TRBD2 (5 bases). This CDR3 has 17 residues. Trimming removed 1 base from V and 0 bases from J, with 13 bases in between. From germline, CDR1 is MGHRA and CDR2 YSYEKL. In DNA form, the CDR3 reads TGCGCCAGCAGCCAAGTGGAGGCCAGAAGCTCCTACAATGAGCAGTTCTTC. This sequence encodes CASSQVEARSSYNEQFF.

The CDR3 region has the DNA TGTGCCAGCAGTTGGTCATCCACCCCCAATGAGCAGTTCTTC. As protein: CASSWSSTPNEQFF. This chain joins TRBV6-1 and TRBJ2-1, with D hard to call. The V gene lost 5 bases and the J gene lost 6 bases, with 14 bases spanning the gap. The germline V gene has CDR1 MNHNS and CDR2 SASEGT. The CDR3 is 14 amino acids.

The V call is TRBV12-3 or TRBV12-4, the J call TRBJ1-5, with D possibly TRBD1 on 6 matching bases. The V gene lost 1 base and the J gene lost 7 bases, with 11 bases spanning the gap. The CDR3 is 14 residues long. The CDR3 DNA sequence: TGTGCCAGCAGTTTAGGGGCAGGGGCACAGCCCCAGCATTTT. Translating gives CASSLGAGAQPQHF.

This clonotype was detected a few times. The chain couples TRBV4-3 to TRBJ2-4; 9 bases are shared with TRBD1. Germline V gives CDR1 LGHNA, CDR2 YSLEER. Trimming removed 3 bases from V and 3 bases from J; junction bases left unmatched: 15. This CDR3 is built from 19 residues. The CDR3 DNA is TGCGCCAGCAGCCAGGATAGGGGACAGGGAACGTTCGTCAAAAACATTCAGTACTTC. Protein sequence: CASSQDRGQGTFVKNIQYF.

The chain carries TRBV7-9 and TRBJ2-1; D call uncertain. V lost 5 bases and J lost 2, with 22 bases in between. The CDR3 contains 18 residues. From germline, CDR1 is SEHNR and CDR2 FQNEAQ (reference sequence). The DNA of the CDR3 is TGTGCCAGCAGCCCAGACCCTCGTGGTTTCGCAACCTACAATGAGCAGTTCTTC. This sequence encodes CASSPDPRGFATYNEQFF. Based on the CDR3 plus reference TRBV7-9 and TRBJ2-1, the full variable domain is DTGVSQNPRHKITKRGQNVTFRCDPISEHNRLYWYRQTLGQGPEFLTYFQNEAQLEKSRLLSDRFSAERPKGSFSTLEIQRTEQGDSAMYLCASSPDPRGFATYNEQFFGPGTRLTVL.

This clonotype has at least ten counts. The chain combines TRBV4-3 with TRBJ2-5; D is ambiguous. Trimming took 0 bases from V and 1 from J, leaving 6 bases between them. From germline, CDR1 is LGHNA and CDR2 YSLEER. The CDR3 consists of 14 residues. CDR3 coding DNA: TGCGCCAGCAGCCAAGACGTTGCCCAAGAGACCCAGTACTTC. Translated: CASSQDVAQETQYF.